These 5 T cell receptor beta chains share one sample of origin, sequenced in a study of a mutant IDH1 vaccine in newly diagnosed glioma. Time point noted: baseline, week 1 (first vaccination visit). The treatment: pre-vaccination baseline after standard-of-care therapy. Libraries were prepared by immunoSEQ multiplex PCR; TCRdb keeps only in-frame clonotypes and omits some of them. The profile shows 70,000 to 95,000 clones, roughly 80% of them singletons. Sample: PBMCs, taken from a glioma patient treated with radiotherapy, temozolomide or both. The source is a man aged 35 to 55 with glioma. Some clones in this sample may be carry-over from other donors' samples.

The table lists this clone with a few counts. CDR3 in amino acids: CASSRGTGGQETQYF. CDR3 coding DNA: TGCGCCAGCAGCCGCGGGACAGGGGGCCAAGAGACCCAGTACTTC. This chain connects TRBV5-1 to TRBJ2-5, with 11 nucleotides matching TRBD1. After removal of 4 bases from V and 1 base from J, the junction contained 3 bases not matched to a gene. The germline gives CDR1 SGHRS, CDR2 YFSETQ. This CDR3 has 15 amino acids.

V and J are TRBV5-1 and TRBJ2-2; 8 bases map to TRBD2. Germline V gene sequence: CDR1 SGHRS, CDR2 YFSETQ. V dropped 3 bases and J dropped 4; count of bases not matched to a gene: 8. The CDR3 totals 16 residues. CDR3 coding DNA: TGCGCCAGCAGCTCCGGTTTAGCGGGGCGCACCGGGGAGCTGTTTTTT. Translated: CASSSGLAGRTGELFF.

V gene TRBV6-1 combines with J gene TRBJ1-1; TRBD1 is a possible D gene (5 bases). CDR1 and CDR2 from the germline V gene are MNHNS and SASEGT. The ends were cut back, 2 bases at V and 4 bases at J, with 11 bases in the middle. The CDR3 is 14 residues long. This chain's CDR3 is CASSEFGGGTEAFF. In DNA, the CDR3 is TGTGCCAGCAGTGAATTCGGGGGAGGCACTGAAGCTTTCTTT.

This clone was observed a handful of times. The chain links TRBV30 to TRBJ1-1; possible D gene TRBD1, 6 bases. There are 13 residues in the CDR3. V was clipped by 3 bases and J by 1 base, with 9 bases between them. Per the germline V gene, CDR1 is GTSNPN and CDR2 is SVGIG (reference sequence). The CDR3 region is CAWSAQGNTEAFF. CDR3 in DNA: TGTGCCTGGAGCGCACAGGGGAACACTGAAGCTTTCTTT.

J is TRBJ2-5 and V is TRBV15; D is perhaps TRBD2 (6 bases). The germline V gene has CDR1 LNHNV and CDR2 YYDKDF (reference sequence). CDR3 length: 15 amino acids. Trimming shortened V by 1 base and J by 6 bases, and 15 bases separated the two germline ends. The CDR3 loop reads CATSRGRGESQTQYF. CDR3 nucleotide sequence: TGTGCCACCAGCAGAGGGAGGGGCGAGAGTCAGACCCAGTACTTC.